These T cell receptor beta chains were read from a single sample in a study of vaccination effects on CD4 cells after COVID-19. These receptors' targets are unknown. TCRdb keeps only in-frame clones here, not all; method: immunoSEQ multiplex PCR. The sample holds around 67,000 clones, roughly four fifths seen once. Sequenced here: CD4+ T cells from PBMCs cultured with HCoV-229E spike peptides, sampled after COVID-19 vaccination. These receptors all stem from a human donor who received a COVID-19 vaccine. CDR3s include the opening cysteine and the closing phenylalanine or tryptophan. Each record gives: J gene, D gene, V gene, clone size, CDR3 DNA, CDR3 protein. The D gene is left open where the match is weak. Not every row has a clone size; where given, it reads once, few, many or a size class.

>TRBJ1-4|TRBD1|TRBV7-2|-
TGTGCCAGCAGCTTAGGGATCGGGACAGGGAATGAAAAACTGTTTTTT
CASSLGIGTGNEKLFF
>TRBJ2-2|TRBD1|TRBV6-2/TRBV6-3|-
TGTGCCAGCAGCCCCCCCGGGACAGGGAACACCGGGGAGCTGTTTTTT
CASSPPGTGNTGELFF
>TRBJ1-2|-|TRBV2|once
TGTGCCAGCAGGCGGGACTCCCTCTATGGCTACACCTTC
CASRRDSLYGYTF
>TRBJ2-5|TRBD2|TRBV11-3|-
TGTGCCAGCAGCCCGGGGGGGGGTCGGCCGAACCAAGAGACCCAGTACTTC
CASSPGGGRPNQETQYF
>TRBJ1-5|-|TRBV15|-
TGTGCCACCAGCTTCGGTGGGGGCAATCAGCCCCAGCATTTT
CATSFGGGNQPQHF
>TRBJ1-1|TRBD1|TRBV6-5|-
TGTGCCAGCAGACAAGGACAGGGTAGCACTGAAGCTTTCTTT
CASRQGQGSTEAFF
>TRBJ2-3|TRBD1|TRBV5-1|-
TGCGCCAGCAGGGAAGCCGGGACAGGGGGCCTTGGAGATACGCAGTATTTT
CASREAGTGGLGDTQYF
>TRBJ1-2|-|TRBV5-5|-
TGTGCCAGCATCCCTTTAAGGCAGAACTATGGCTACACCTTC
CASIPLRQNYGYTF
>TRBJ2-1|-|TRBV11-2|-
TGTGCCAGCAGCACCCGGACTGGCAGCTCCTACAATGAGCAGTTCTTC
CASSTRTGSSYNEQFF
>TRBJ1-2|TRBD1|TRBV7-9|-
TGTGCCAGCAGCTCCCTAGCCGGGACAGGGAATGGCTACACCTTC
CASSSLAGTGNGYTF
>TRBJ2-1|-|TRBV5-4|-
TGTGCCAGCAGCTTGGCCCACAGAAGCTCCTACAATGAGCAGTTCTTC
CASSLAHRSSYNEQFF
>TRBJ1-6|-|TRBV6-5|-
TGTGCCAGCAGTTCCTCAGGGTCACCCCTCCACTTT
CASSSSGSPLHF
>TRBJ1-5|-|TRBV12-3/TRBV12-4|-
TGTGCCAGCAGTGGAAAGGCCAGACAGCCCCAGCATTTT
CASSGKARQPQHF
>TRBJ2-5|TRBD2|TRBV5-4|-
TGTGCCAGCAGCTTGTACGGGCGGGGGGCCCAAGAGACCCAGTACTTC
CASSLYGRGAQETQYF
>TRBJ2-3|TRBD2|TRBV24-1|-
TGTGCCACCACGGGGGGACGCACAGATACGCAGTATTTT
CATTGGRTDTQYF
>TRBJ1-3|TRBD1|TRBV5-8|-
TGTGCCAGCAGCCAAGGACAGGTCGTCTTTACCACCATATATTTT
CASSQGQVVFTTIYF
>TRBJ1-1|TRBD1|TRBV2|-
TGTGCCAGCAGTGAAGGGTTCTGGACAGGGGGCACTGAAGCTTTCTTT
CASSEGFWTGGTEAFF
>TRBJ1-4|-|TRBV28|-
TGTGCCAGCACCAAAAGTCGAGCAACTAATGAAAAACTGTTTTTT
CASTKSRATNEKLFF
>TRBJ2-2|TRBD1|TRBV19|once
TGTGCCAGTAGTTTCGGTGGAGGGACAGGGGGCATCGGGGAGCTGTTTTTT
CASSFGGGTGGIGELFF
>TRBJ1-2|TRBD1|TRBV29-1|-
TGCAGCTTCCTTGGGGGACAGGGAATGAATGGCTACACCTTC
CSFLGGQGMNGYTF
>TRBJ1-1|TRBD1|TRBV30|-
TGTGCCTGGAGTAAAGACAGGGGGCAGGACACTGAAGCTTTCTTT
CAWSKDRGQDTEAFF
>TRBJ2-2|TRBD1|TRBV5-6|-
TGTGCCAGCAGCTTGGAGATATTAGACAGGGTACGCACCGGGGAGCTGTTTTTT
CASSLEILDRVRTGELFF
>TRBJ1-4|-|TRBV4-3|-
TGCGCCAGCAGCGCACAGGGCAGCCACGAAAAACTGTTTTTT
CASSAQGSHEKLFF
>TRBJ1-1|-|TRBV30|-
TGTGTCTGTTCCAGGGATAGAGGCGATACTGAAGCTTTCTTT
CVCSRDRGDTEAFF
>TRBJ2-2|-|TRBV5-1|few
TGCGCCAGCAGCTTAGGACCGATCAACACCGGGGAGCTGTTTTTT
CASSLGPINTGELFF
>TRBJ2-3|TRBD2|TRBV19|-
TGTGCCAGTAGTACCTTTAGCGGGGCTAGCACAGATACGCAGTATTTT
CASSTFSGASTDTQYF
>TRBJ1-4|TRBD1|TRBV6-2/TRBV6-3|few
TGTGCCAGCAGTCTACCTCCGGGACAGGGATTTGCTAATGAAAAACTGTTTTTT
CASSLPPGQGFANEKLFF
>TRBJ1-4|-|TRBV19|-
TGTGCCAGTAGTCGTACGCGCCGGGATGAAAAACTGTTTTTT
CASSRTRRDEKLFF
>TRBJ1-2|TRBD1|TRBV9|-
TGTGCCAGCAGCGCACCGGGACAGGGGGCCCTCTATGGCTACACCTTC
CASSAPGQGALYGYTF
>TRBJ2-5|-|TRBV27|-
TGTGCCAGCAGTTCATTAGGCAGGGGACTGCCACAAGAGACCCAGTACTTC
CASSSLGRGLPQETQYF
>TRBJ1-2|-|TRBV7-2|few
TGTGCCAGCAGCCCCGACAGAACCTATGGCTACACCTTC
CASSPDRTYGYTF
>TRBJ2-3|TRBD2|TRBV4-1|once
TGCGCCAGCAGCCAGCGCTCGGGAGCGGGGAGCAGAGATACGCAGTATTTT
CASSQRSGAGSRDTQYF
>TRBJ1-2|-|TRBV6-5|-
TGTGCCAGCAGTTACTGGGGGGCGCGCGGGGATGGCTACACCTTC
CASSYWGARGDGYTF
>TRBJ2-5|-|TRBV3-1/TRBV3-2|-
TGTGCCAGCAGCCCATACACAGAACAAGAGACCCAGTACTTC
CASSPYTEQETQYF
>TRBJ1-2|TRBD1|TRBV12-3/TRBV12-4|once
TGTGCCAGCAGGAGACAGGGTTCCTATGGCTACACCTTC
CASRRQGSYGYTF
>TRBJ1-1|-|TRBV7-3|few
TGTGCCAGCAGCTTAAGGGGGAACACTGAAGCTTTCTTT
CASSLRGNTEAFF
>TRBJ2-1|-|TRBV19|-
TGTGCCAGTACCAGGACTGAGGACAATGAGCAGTTCTTC
CASTRTEDNEQFF
>TRBJ1-5|-|TRBV6-5|few
TGTGCCAGCTTTGACCGGGAAGAGCCCCAGCATTTT
CASFDREEPQHF
>TRBJ2-6|-|TRBV7-3|-
TGTGCCAGCAGCCGGAAGGATGGCAGGAGCTCTGGGGCCAACGTCCTGACTTTC
CASSRKDGRSSGANVLTF
>TRBJ2-1|TRBD2|TRBV5-1|-
TGCGCCAGCAGCTTGGTCGGGGGGAGGTACAATGAGCAGTTCTTC
CASSLVGGRYNEQFF
>TRBJ2-5|-|TRBV5-1|-
TGCGCCAGCAGCTTGGCAGGACAGTGGGCACAAGAGACCCAGTACTTC
CASSLAGQWAQETQYF
>TRBJ2-6|TRBD1|TRBV30|-
TGTGCCTGGAGTGTACTGAGGACAGGGATGGTTTACTCTGGGGCCAACGTCCTGACTTTC
CAWSVLRTGMVYSGANVLTF
>TRBJ2-1|-|TRBV4-1|-
TGCGCCAGCAGCCAAGATAGCAGGGATGAGCAGTTCTTC
CASSQDSRDEQFF
>TRBJ1-1|-|TRBV6-1|few
TGTGCCAGCAGTGAATTGGCACGCCGGTACTTGAACACTGAAGCTTTCTTT
CASSELARRYLNTEAFF
>TRBJ1-5|TRBD1|TRBV19|-
TGTGCCAGTAGTCTACCCCCGACAGGGGGTCAGCCCCAGCATTTT
CASSLPPTGGQPQHF
>TRBJ1-1|-|TRBV5-1|few
TGCGCCAGCAGCTTTGCAGACTTGAACACTGAAGCTTTCTTT
CASSFADLNTEAFF
>TRBJ2-3|-|TRBV6-6|-
TGTGCCAGCAGTTATAAGGCTAGCACAGATACGCAGTATTTT
CASSYKASTDTQYF
>TRBJ2-1|-|TRBV29-1|-
TGCAGCCTTACACCAGACAGCTACAATGAGCAGTTCTTC
CSLTPDSYNEQFF
>TRBJ2-1|-|TRBV5-8|-
TGTGCCAGCAGTCGAGAGATAAATCAGGCGGGTAATGAGCAGTTCTTC
CASSREINQAGNEQFF
>TRBJ2-1|TRBD2|TRBV5-1|-
TGCGCCAGCAGCTTTAATAGCGGGGAGTACAATGAGCAGTTCTTC
CASSFNSGEYNEQFF
>TRBJ1-5|TRBD1|TRBV4-1|-
TGCGCCAGCAGCCAAGATGGGGACAGCCGTGGGGGGCCCCAGCATTTT
CASSQDGDSRGGPQHF
>TRBJ1-4|TRBD1|TRBV27|-
TGTGCCAGCAGGGACAGGGGATCGGGCGCAACTAATGAAAAACTGTTTTTT
CASRDRGSGATNEKLFF
>TRBJ1-2|-|TRBV5-1|few
TGCGCCAGCAGCGCCGGGACGATCAACTATGGCTACACCTTC
CASSAGTINYGYTF
>TRBJ2-1|TRBD1|TRBV29-1|-
TGCAGCGTTGATCTCTCCGGACAGGGGGCTTGGGGGCAGTTCTTC
CSVDLSGQGAWGQFF
>TRBJ2-5|TRBD1|TRBV19|-
TGTGCCAGTAGCTCAGGATGGGACAGGGCGTGGGAGACCCAGTACTTC
CASSSGWDRAWETQYF
>TRBJ2-5|-|TRBV6-5|-
TGTGCCAGCAGTCCCGCTTCATTCCGGACCCAGTACTTC
CASSPASFRTQYF
>TRBJ1-1|-|TRBV19|-
TGTGCCAGTAGTATTAACCAGGGTGAAGCTTTCTTT
CASSINQGEAFF
>TRBJ1-5|TRBD1|TRBV19|-
TGTGCCAGTAGTATTAACAGGGGTAAGGGCAATCAGCCCCAGCATTTT
CASSINRGKGNQPQHF
>TRBJ2-3|-|TRBV7-9|few
TGTGCCAGCAGCTTGTCCACAGATACGCAGTATTTT
CASSLSTDTQYF
>TRBJ1-6|-|TRBV12-2|-
TGTGCAAGTCGCTACCGACAGGGGACCTACTATAATTCACCCCTCCACTTT
CASRYRQGTYYNSPLHF